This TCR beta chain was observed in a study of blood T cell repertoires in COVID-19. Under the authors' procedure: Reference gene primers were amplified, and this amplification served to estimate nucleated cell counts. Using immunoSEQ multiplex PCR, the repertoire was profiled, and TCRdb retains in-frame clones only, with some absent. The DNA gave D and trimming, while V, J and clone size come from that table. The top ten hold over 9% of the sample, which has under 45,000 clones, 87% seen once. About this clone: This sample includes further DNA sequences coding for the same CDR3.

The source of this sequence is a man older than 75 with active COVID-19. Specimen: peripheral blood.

The CDR3 is CASSPGLAGVTGELFF. The CDR3 region has the DNA TGTGCCAGCAGCCCGGGACTAGCGGGAGTCACCGGGGAGCTGTTTTTT. The chain carries TRBV3-1 (or the pseudogene TRBV3-2) and TRBJ2-2; 14 bases are a match to TRBD2. The junction had 2 bases not matched to a gene; V was cut back by 4 bases and J by 4 bases. Looked up from germline, CDR1 is LGHDT and CDR2 is YNNKEL (reference sequence). The CDR3 runs to 16 residues.